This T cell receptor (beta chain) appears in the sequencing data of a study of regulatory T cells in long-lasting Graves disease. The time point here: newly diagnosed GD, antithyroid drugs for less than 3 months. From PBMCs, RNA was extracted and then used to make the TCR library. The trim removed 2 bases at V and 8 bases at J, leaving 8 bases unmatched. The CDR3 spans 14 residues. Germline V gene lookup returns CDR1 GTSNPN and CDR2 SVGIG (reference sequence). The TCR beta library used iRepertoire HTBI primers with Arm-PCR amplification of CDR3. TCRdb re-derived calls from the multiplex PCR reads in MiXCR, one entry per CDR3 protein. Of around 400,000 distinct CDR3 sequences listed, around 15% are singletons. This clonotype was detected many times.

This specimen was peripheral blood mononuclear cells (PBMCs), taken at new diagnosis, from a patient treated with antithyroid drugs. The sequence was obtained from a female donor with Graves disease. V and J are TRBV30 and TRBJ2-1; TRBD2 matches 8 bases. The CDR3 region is CAWSPTSAVDEQFF. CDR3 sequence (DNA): TGTGCCTGGAGTCCGACTAGCGCGGTGGATGAGCAGTTCTTC.